This T cell receptor (beta chain) was captured in a study of tumor-infiltrating lymphocytes in primary liver carcinoma (dated by TCRdb to between 2016 and 2019). In terms of the full investigation: Of the five patients, three men and two women aged 30 to 69 years, four had hepatocellular carcinoma and one had combined HCC and intrahepatic cholangiocarcinoma. TCRbeta repertoire sequencing covered 35 specimens from 5 patients: around 25 tumor regions, 5 adjacent noncancerous liver tissues and 5 peripheral blood samples. To link TCRbeta repertoire diversity to the local molecular phenotype, the 25 to 30 tumor region samples were profiled with Agilent mRNA microarrays. Reproducibility between technical replicate repertoires was high, with correlation coefficients above 0.98 and mean shared-clone rates approximately 0.91. Tumors of the five patients were stage T1-T3 N0M0 with maximum diameters of about 4.2 to 10 cm. Samples yielded roughly 3.5 to 8 million productive TCRbeta reads; read depth did not differ significantly between tissue types. For each liver tumor, the study sampled five regions along with adjacent normal tissue and blood, and applied TCRbeta repertoire sequencing, expression microarrays and whole-exome sequencing.

Using a constant-region primer and ProtoScript II reverse transcriptase, TCRbeta-specific cDNA was reverse-transcribed from about 540 ng total RNA. TCRbeta libraries were built with three nested multiplex PCR rounds, a slightly modified ARM-PCR procedure. Each of the first two PCR rounds ran for about 10 cycles and used multiplex TRBV1-TRBV30 forward primers together with a Cbeta reverse primer. Sample barcodes and Illumina adapters were attached in a final 25-cycle PCR using Deep VentR polymerase. Before sequencing, amplicons of 200-500 bp were purified from gel using a QIAquick gel extraction kit. The TCRbeta amplicons were sequenced with 250-bp paired-end reads on an Illumina HiSeq 2500. Turning to the authors' computational methods: Quality trimming of reads was performed with Trimmomatic v0.33, and paired reads were merged with FLASH v1.2.11 so that full CDR3 sequences could be recovered. V, D and J germline segments were assigned to the rearranged TCRbeta sequences using MiGEC v1.2.1b. Clonotype statistics and Shannon-Wiener diversity indices were calculated with VDJtools v1.0.0. Except for diversity analysis, only the 250 most abundant clonotypes of each sample were used in subsequent analyses to reduce sampling bias. TCRdb reworked the public reads: Q25 trimming with fastp, MiXCR clone assembly, productive beta chains retained. Rows with one shared CDR3 protein collapse into an entry with the most common genes and DNA. TCRdb's processing, not the authors', yielded these V and J calls. Present in this sample are around 40,000 distinct CDR3 sequences, around 66% of which were seen just once. The top ten clonotypes cover 19% of the sample.

Paper-wide results and their limitations: A significantly larger repertoire fraction was made up by the top 250 clones in tumors than in blood (p = 0.039). Bulk unsorted samples precluded comparing CD4+ and CD8+ T cell repertoires. Only a few patients were included in the study, and the authors note that the findings should be validated in a larger study. Because only the TCR beta chain was sequenced and unpaired alpha chains were not captured, true repertoire diversity is likely underestimated. Repertoire overlap was higher between tumor regions (mean about 36%) than tumor-adjacent (approximately 17%) or tumor-blood (14%) pairs, consistent with antigen-driven expansion. Only about 7.5-25% of top clones were found in all five regions of a tumor, suggesting spatial heterogeneity of tumor-infiltrating T cells.

About this clonotype itself: Its antigen specificity is not known. Sequence at one end of the junction differs from germline and may be a read error.

Without any cell sorting, total RNA and DNA were extracted together from about 20-30 mg of bulk tissue using the AllPrep DNA/RNA mini kit. Between late 2015 and March 2016, 4 or 5 patients in China with histopathologically diagnosed primary liver carcinoma had surgical resection. At the time of sampling, the patients were treatment-naive and had chronic HBV infection. Each tumor was sampled at five spatially separated regions: the superior, inferior, left-lateral and right-lateral poles and the tumor centre. Histological examination found more than 75% viable tumor cells in every tumor sample. Fresh tumor and adjacent tissue pieces were bisected; one half was stored in RNAlater at -80°C, the other sent for histology. The cysteine opens and the phenylalanine closes a CDR3 of 15 amino acids. This entry keeps only the CDR3 DNA: 45 bases, framed from base 1. Looking up the germline V gene yields CDR1 SGHAT and CDR2 FQNNGV.

The sequenced sample was liver tumor tissue from sampling region 2. The cell subset or site label of this sample denotes: tumor region T2, inferior pole. The receptor's source is a man between 35 and 55 years old with primary liver carcinoma and hepatitis B virus infection. The chain was built from TRBV11-2 and TRBJ2-7, and 9 junctional nucleotides match TRBD1. The nucleotide sequence reads as follows: TGTACTAGCAGCTTACGATGGACAGGGGAAAACGAGCAGCACTTC. The resulting protein is CTSSLRWTGENEQHF.